This T cell receptor beta chain came from a study of blood T cell repertoires in COVID-19. TCRdb's table, derived via immunoSEQ multiplex PCR, lists solely in-frame clones and lacks some. The sample yields almost 350,000 clones, approximately 89% seen once. Per germline, CDR1 SGHAT and CDR2 FQNNGV. Trimming took off 5 bases at V and 2 bases at J, with 14 bases between the two ends. The CDR3 totals 15 residues. The V and J genes are TRBV11-2 and TRBJ2-3; D is perhaps TRBD2 (5 bases). This clonotype originated in a woman in her sixties or seventies with COVID-19, enrolled during active disease. The sequenced sample consisted of peripheral blood. The CDR3 reads CASSERGAPTDTQYF. In DNA form, the CDR3 reads TGTGCCAGCAGCGAACGGGGAGCCCCCACAGATACGCAGTATTTT.